This T cell receptor beta chain was recovered during a study of blood T cell repertoires in COVID-19. Across the study: The United States, Italy and Spain supplied acute and convalescent COVID-19 samples.

Profiling relied on immunoSEQ multiplex PCR, and the TCRdb table lists in-frame clones only, not all of them. This sample has around 250,000 clones, with about four fifths found just once. V lost 6 bases and J lost 6; bases outside the gene matches: 4. This CDR3 is 14 amino acids long. Germline assignment: CDR1 LGHNT and CDR2 FRNRAP. Grouping used clinical history reported by participants in a survey and questionnaire. All exposed participants met a person with COVID-19 within 2 weeks before entering the study. The chain is built from TRBV12-5 and TRBJ2-1; 11 nucleotides agree with TRBD2. Material for sequencing was PBMCs or T cells enriched from blood (not recorded which). The receptor was derived from a man between 35 and 55 years old who had been exposed to COVID-19. The CDR3 region is CASGKTSGGNEQFF. The CDR3 DNA reads as TGTGCTAGTGGGAAAACTAGCGGGGGCAATGAGCAGTTCTTC.